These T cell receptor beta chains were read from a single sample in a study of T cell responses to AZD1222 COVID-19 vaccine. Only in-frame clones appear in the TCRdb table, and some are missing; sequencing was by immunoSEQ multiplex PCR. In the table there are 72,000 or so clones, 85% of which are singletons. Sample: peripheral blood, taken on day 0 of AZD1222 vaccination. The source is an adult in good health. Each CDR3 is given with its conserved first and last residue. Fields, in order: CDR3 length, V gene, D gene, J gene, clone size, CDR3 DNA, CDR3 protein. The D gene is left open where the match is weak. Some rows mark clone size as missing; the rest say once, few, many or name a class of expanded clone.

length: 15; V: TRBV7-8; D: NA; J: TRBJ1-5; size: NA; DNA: TGTGCCAGCAGCTCATTACAGGGTGGCAATCAGCCCCAGCATTTT; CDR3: CASSSLQGGNQPQHF
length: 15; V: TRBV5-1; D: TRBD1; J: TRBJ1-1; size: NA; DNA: TGCGCCAGCAGCCTCTCGACAGGGGTGGTCACTGAAGCTTTCTTT; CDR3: CASSLSTGVVTEAFF
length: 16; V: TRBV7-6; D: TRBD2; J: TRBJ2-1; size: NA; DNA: TGTGCCAGCAGCTCACTAGCGGGGGGGCTCTACAATGAGCAGTTCTTC; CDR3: CASSSLAGGLYNEQFF
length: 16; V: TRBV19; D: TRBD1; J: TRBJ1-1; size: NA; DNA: TGTGCCAGTAGCTGGGGGACAGGGGGCATTGGCACTGAAGCTTTCTTT; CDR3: CASSWGTGGIGTEAFF
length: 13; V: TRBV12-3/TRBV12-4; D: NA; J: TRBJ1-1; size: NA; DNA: TGTGCCAGCAGTGTTCAGGGGCGGACTGAAGCTTTCTTT; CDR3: CASSVQGRTEAFF
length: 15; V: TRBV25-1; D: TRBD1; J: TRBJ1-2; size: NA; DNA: TGTGCCAGCAGTGAAGGAAACAGGGGAAGCTATGGCTACACCTTC; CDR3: CASSEGNRGSYGYTF
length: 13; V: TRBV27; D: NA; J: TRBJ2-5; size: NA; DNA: TGTGCCAGCGGGGGGTGGGACCAAGAGACCCAGTACTTC; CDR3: CASGGWDQETQYF
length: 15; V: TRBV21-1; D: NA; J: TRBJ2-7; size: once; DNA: TGTGCCAGCAGCAAAGCGCCCCAGGTGATCTACGAGCAGTACTTC; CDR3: CASSKAPQVIYEQYF
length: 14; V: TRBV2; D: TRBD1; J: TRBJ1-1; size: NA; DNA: TGTGCCAGCACCGGGACAGGGAGAGGCACTGAAGCTTTCTTT; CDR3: CASTGTGRGTEAFF
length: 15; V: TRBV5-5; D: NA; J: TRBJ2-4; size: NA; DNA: TGTGCCAGCAGCTTGGCGGTAGGTAGCGGCCAATTTCAGTACTTC; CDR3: CASSLAVGSGQFQYF
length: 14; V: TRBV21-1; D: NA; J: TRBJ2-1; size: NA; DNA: TGTGCCAGCAGCAAAGGAGGACAGGGGAATGAGCAGTTCTTC; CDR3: CASSKGGQGNEQFF
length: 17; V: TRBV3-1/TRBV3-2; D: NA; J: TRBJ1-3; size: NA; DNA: TGTGCCAGCAGCCCGAAGACAGGACCCGGTTTTGGAAACACCATATATTTT; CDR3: CASSPKTGPGFGNTIYF
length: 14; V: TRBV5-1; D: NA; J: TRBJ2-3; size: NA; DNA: TGCGCCAGCAGTTTAACCGGATACACAGATACGCAGTATTTT; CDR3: CASSLTGYTDTQYF
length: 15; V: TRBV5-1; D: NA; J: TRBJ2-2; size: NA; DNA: TGCGCCAGCAGCCCTGGGGCAAGCAACACCGGGGAGCTGTTTTTT; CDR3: CASSPGASNTGELFF
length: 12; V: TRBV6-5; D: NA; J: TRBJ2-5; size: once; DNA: TGTGCCAGCTCCCCCAATCAAGAGACCCAGTACTTC; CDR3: CASSPNQETQYF
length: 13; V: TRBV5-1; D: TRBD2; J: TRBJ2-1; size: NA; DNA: TGCGCCAGTGGGACTAGCGGTTACAATGAGCAGTTCTTC; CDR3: CASGTSGYNEQFF
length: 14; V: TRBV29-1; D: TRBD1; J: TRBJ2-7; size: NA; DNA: TGCAGCGTTGCTGGCCAGGGGGTGTCCTACGAGCAGTACTTC; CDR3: CSVAGQGVSYEQYF
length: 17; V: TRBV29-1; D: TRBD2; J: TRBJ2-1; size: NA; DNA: TGCAGCGTCGCCGGGGGACTAGCGGGACTCTCCTACAATGAGCAGTTCTTC; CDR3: CSVAGGLAGLSYNEQFF
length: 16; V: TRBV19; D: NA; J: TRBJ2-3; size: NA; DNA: TGTGCCAGTAGCAGAAGGGGGGCTGCGGGCCAGGATACGCAGTATTTT; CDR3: CASSRRGAAGQDTQYF
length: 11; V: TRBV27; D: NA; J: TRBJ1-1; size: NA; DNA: TGTGCCAGCAGTGACAGGAGAGAAGCTTTCTTT; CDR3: CASSDRREAFF
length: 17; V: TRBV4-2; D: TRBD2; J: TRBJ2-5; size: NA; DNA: TGTGCCAGCAGCCGGACTAGCGGGGGGTCGCGGCAAGAGACCCAGTACTTC; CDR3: CASSRTSGGSRQETQYF
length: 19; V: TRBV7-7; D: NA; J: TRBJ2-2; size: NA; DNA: TGTGCTAGCAGCTTAAAACCGGGGGGACAGTTCGCGAACACCGGGGAGCTGTTTTTT; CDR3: CASSLKPGGQFANTGELFF
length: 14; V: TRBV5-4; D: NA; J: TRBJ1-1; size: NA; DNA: TGTGCCAGCAGCTTAAGACAGTCTGAGACTGAAGCTTTCTTT; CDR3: CASSLRQSETEAFF
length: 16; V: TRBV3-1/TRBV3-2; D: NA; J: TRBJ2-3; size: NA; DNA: TGTGCCAGCAGCCACGAAACAGGGTTGAGGGCAGATACGCAGTATTTT; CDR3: CASSHETGLRADTQYF
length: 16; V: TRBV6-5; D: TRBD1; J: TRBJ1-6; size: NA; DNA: TGTGCCAGCAGTTACTCCCAGGACAGGGTAAATTCACCCCTCCACTTT; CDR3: CASSYSQDRVNSPLHF
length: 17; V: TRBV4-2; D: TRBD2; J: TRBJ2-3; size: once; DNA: TGTGCCAGCAGCCAGGAAGCTAGCGGGGGTGTAGCAGATACGCAGTATTTT; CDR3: CASSQEASGGVADTQYF
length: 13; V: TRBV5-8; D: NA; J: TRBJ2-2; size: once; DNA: TGTGCCAGCACCCTGCTTGTAGGAGGGGAGCTGTTTTTT; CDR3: CASTLLVGGELFF
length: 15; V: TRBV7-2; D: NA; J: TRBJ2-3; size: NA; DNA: TGTGCCAGCAGCTTAGGTGCGGGGGCAAGGGGTACGCAGTATTTT; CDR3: CASSLGAGARGTQYF
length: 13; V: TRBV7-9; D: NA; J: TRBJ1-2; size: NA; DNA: TGTGCCAGCAGTCCTGGGGACAACTATGGCTACACCTTC; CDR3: CASSPGDNYGYTF
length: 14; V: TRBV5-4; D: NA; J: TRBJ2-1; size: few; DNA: TGTGCCTGCCATCCAGGAATGCAATATGGGGAGCAGTTCTTC; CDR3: CACHPGMQYGEQFF
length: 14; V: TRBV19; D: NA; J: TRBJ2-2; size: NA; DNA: TGTGCCAGTAGCACGACAGGCGGCACCGGGGAGCTGTTTTTT; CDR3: CASSTTGGTGELFF
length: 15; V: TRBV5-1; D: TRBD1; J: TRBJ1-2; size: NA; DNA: TGCGCCAGCAGCTTGGGTCGTGGGACAGGGGGTCACTACACCTTC; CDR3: CASSLGRGTGGHYTF
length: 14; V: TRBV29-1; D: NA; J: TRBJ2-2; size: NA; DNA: TGCAGCGTTAGAGGGGGTATGAACACCGGGGAGCTGTTTTTT; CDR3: CSVRGGMNTGELFF
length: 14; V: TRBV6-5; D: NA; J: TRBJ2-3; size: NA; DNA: TGTGCCAGCAACCGAGCGGGCGGGTCAGATACGCAGTATTTT; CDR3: CASNRAGGSDTQYF
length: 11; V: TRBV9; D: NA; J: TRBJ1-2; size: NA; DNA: TGTGCCAGCAGTCCACGGGGTGGCTACACCTTC; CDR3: CASSPRGGYTF
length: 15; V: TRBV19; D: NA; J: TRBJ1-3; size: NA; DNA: TGTGCCAGTAGTTTATCGCCAGGCTCTGGAAACACCATATATTTT; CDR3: CASSLSPGSGNTIYF
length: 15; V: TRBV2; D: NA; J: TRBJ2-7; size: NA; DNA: TGTGCCAGCAGTGAAGACACGCCTAACCTCTACGAGCAGTACTTC; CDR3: CASSEDTPNLYEQYF
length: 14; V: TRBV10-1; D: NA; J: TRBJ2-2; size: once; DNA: TGCGCCAGCAGTTCCACAGCGGCACGCGGGGAGCTGTTTTTT; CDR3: CASSSTAARGELFF
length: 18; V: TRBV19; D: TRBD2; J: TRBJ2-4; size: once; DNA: TGTGCCAGTAGTCCTCGTATAGCGGGAGGGCCGAGGAAAAACATTCAGTACTTC; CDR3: CASSPRIAGGPRKNIQYF
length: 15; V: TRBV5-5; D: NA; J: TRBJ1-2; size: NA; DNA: TGTGCCAGCAGCCCGGGGGGCCCCTCTCACTATGGCTACACCTTC; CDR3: CASSPGGPSHYGYTF
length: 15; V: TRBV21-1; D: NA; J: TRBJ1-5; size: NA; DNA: TGTGCCAGCAGCAAGGACAGGGAGAGCAATCAGCCCCAGCATTTT; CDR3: CASSKDRESNQPQHF
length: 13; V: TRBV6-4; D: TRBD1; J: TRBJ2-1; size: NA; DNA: TGTGCCAGCAGGCGGGACAGGGACAATGAGCAGTTCTTC; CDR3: CASRRDRDNEQFF
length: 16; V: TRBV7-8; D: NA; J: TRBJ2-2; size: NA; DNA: TGTGCCAGCAGCTACGGTGGGGGGGCGCGTAGCTCGGAGCTGTTTTTT; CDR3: CASSYGGGARSSELFF
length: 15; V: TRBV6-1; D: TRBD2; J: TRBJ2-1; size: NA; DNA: TGTGCCAGTAGTGATAGCGGGAGAGGCAACAATGAGCAGTTCTTC; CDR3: CASSDSGRGNNEQFF